This note documents a single TCR beta chain sequence. Its target is not known. This record comes from a study of T cell repertoires in cytomegalovirus infection. Study context: Indications of both CMV infection and matching HLA type were provided by public TCR beta signatures. General observations from the study: The cumulative frequency of public TCR beta families identified carriers of CMV plus the relevant HLA. Clonotypes of TCR beta that were HLA-C-restricted and CMV-specific dominated the ex vivo response.

Using its own MiXCR run on the reads, TCRdb lists one record per CDR3 protein. The sample holds 90,000 to 120,000 distinct CDR3 sequences, 20% to 30% seen once. Sequencing was performed on CD8+ T cells from PBMCs. This TCR was sampled from a human donor in good health (CMV status not recorded). Some clones in this sample may be carry-over from other donors' samples.

Here the CDR3 DNA reads TGCAGTGCTAATATAATTGCCGGTAGCAATCAGCCCCAGCATTTT. Translation gives CSANIIAGSNQPQHF. The V call is TRBV20-1, the J call TRBJ1-5; D remains ambiguous. The germline CDR1 and CDR2 sequences are DFQATT and SNEGSKA (reference sequence). This CDR3 has 15 amino acids. V lost 4 bases, J lost 0 bases, and 13 bases lay in between.